The 11 T cell receptor beta chains given below trace back to one sample, sequenced in a study of T cell repertoires in cytomegalovirus infection. Their antigens are not known. A single record per CDR3 protein comes from TCRdb applying MiXCR to the reads. The repertoire has 450,000 to 550,000 distinct CDR3 sequences, about two fifths of them found once; the top ten carry 43%. This sample comprised cultured PBMCs, obtained from culture after CMV antigen stimulation. The receptors here all came from a human donor in good health (CMV status not recorded). Some clones in this sample may be carry-over from other donors' samples.

This clonotype appeared a few times. The chain combines TRBV7-9 with TRBJ2-7, with TRBD2 identical over 9 bases. The germline V gene has CDR1 SEHNR and CDR2 FQNEAQ (reference sequence). The CDR3 contains 19 residues. V was clipped by 5 bases and J by 2 bases; unmatched bases: 19. The chain's CDR3 is CASSQGRGSGGPGPYEQYF. The CDR3 DNA sequence: TGTGCCAGCAGCCAGGGAAGGGGTAGCGGGGGCCCCGGGCCCTACGAGCAGTACTTC. The whole variable domain, filled in from reference TRBV7-9 and TRBJ2-7, reads DTGVSQNPRHKITKRGQNVTFRCDPISEHNRLYWYRQTLGQGPEFLTYFQNEAQLEKSRLLSDRFSAERPKGSFSTLEIQRTEQGDSAMYLCASSQGRGSGGPGPYEQYFGPGTRLTVT.

This clonotype was seen a single time. The V call is TRBV20-1, the J call TRBJ1-5; no definite D call. Germline CDR1 reads DFQATT; CDR2 reads SNEGSKA (reference sequence). V shed 3 bases and J shed 5 bases, with 14 bases lying between them. CDR3 length: 14 residues. CDR3 in amino acids: CSASRTGSYQPQHF. In DNA, the CDR3 is TGCAGTGCTAGCCGTACGGGGAGTTATCAGCCCCAGCATTTT.

This clonotype was counted a single time. The chain employs TRBV20-1 and TRBJ1-3; D remains unclear. CDR3 length: 14 residues. The V and J ends lost 1 base and 5 bases respectively, with 12 bases between them. Per germline, CDR1 DFQATT and CDR2 SNEGSKA (reference sequence). The DNA of the CDR3 is TGCAGTGCTAGAGGCGCGGCGGATAGAAACACCATATATTTT. Protein sequence: CSARGAADRNTIYF.

The rearrangement links TRBV27 to TRBJ1-6, with 8 positions matching TRBD1. The J segment lost 0 bases and the V segment lost 6 bases, leaving 10 bases of the junction unmatched. CDR1 and CDR2 from the germline V gene are MNHEY and SMNVEV (reference sequence). The CDR3 is made up of 18 amino acids. The CDR3 region is CASSQRQGKSSYNSPLHF. Written as DNA, the CDR3 is TGTGCCAGCAGCCAGCGACAGGGGAAGAGCTCCTATAATTCACCCCTCCACTTT.

The chain joins TRBV5-1 to TRBJ1-1; the D is unclear. V gave up 0 bases and J gave up 2 bases, with 11 bases separating them. The CDR3 has 15 residues. In germline, CDR1 is SGHRS, CDR2 YFSETQ. The CDR3 region is CASSLGAHRNTEAFF. As DNA, the CDR3 is TGCGCCAGCAGCTTGGGGGCACACAGAAACACTGAAGCTTTCTTT. Variable domain in full (rest from reference TRBV5-1 and TRBJ1-1): KAGVTQTPRYLIKTRGQQVTLSCSPISGHRSVSWYQQTPGQGLQFLFEYFSETQRNKGNFPGRFSGRQFSNSRSEMNVSTLELGDSALYLCASSLGAHRNTEAFFGQGTRLTVV.

V is TRBV7-8 and J is TRBJ2-7; 8 bases align to TRBD1. There are 14 residues in the CDR3. The germline V gene has CDR1 SGHVS and CDR2 FQNEAQ. Trimming at V came to 0 bases and at J to 5 bases, leaving 3 bases not matched to a gene. CDR3 region: CASSLARQGHEQYF. Written as DNA, the CDR3 is TGTGCCAGCAGCTTAGCCCGACAGGGGCACGAGCAGTACTTC.

The chain carries TRBV6-2 or TRBV6-3 and TRBJ1-1, with D possibly TRBD1 on 6 matching bases. V gave up 6 bases and J gave up 6 bases, with 11 bases separating them. The germline CDR1 and CDR2 sequences are MNHEY and SVGEGT. The CDR3 contains 12 residues. DNA of the CDR3: TGTGCCAGCAGCCACAGGGCAGCTGAAGCTTTCTTT. It encodes CASSHRAAEAFF.

The V call is TRBV6-6, the J call TRBJ2-2; 9 nucleotides match TRBD1. Trimming took 2 bases from V and 7 from J; bases not matched to a gene: 11. The CDR3 has 17 amino acids. Germline assignment: CDR1 MNHNY and CDR2 SVGAGI (reference sequence). CDR3 protein: CASSYLGQGMISGELFF. DNA for the CDR3: TGTGCCAGCAGTTACCTGGGACAGGGCATGATAAGCGGGGAGCTGTTTTTT.

The gene calls are TRBV6-5 and TRBJ2-3, with D perhaps TRBD2 (6 bases). The CDR3 is 15 residues long. Trimming cost V 2 bases and J 1 base, with 10 bases left between them. The germline CDR1 and CDR2 sequences are MNHEY and SVGAGI. CDR3 protein: CASSYQWEGTDTQYF. In DNA, the CDR3 is TGTGCCAGCAGTTACCAGTGGGAGGGCACAGATACGCAGTATTTT.

This clonotype has ten or more counts. The CDR3 nucleotides are TGCAGTGCTAGATCGGGGACTAGCGGGGGAACCGGGGAGCTGTTTTTT. As protein: CSARSGTSGGTGELFF. This sequence joins TRBV20-1 and TRBJ2-2; 14 bases align to TRBD2. The CDR3 has 16 residues. The germline V gene has CDR1 DFQATT and CDR2 SNEGSKA (reference sequence). The ends lost 2 bases at V and 5 bases at J; junction bases unmatched: 4.

The V call is TRBV7-2, the J call TRBJ2-3; 7 bases fit TRBD1. The CDR3 length is 15 residues. Germline trimming cut 5 bases from V and 0 bases from J; bases unmatched to any gene: 5. Germline V CDR1 and CDR2: SGHTA, FQGNSA. The CDR3 nucleotides read TGTGCCAGCAGCCCTAGGGGACAGAGCACAGATACGCAGTATTTT. It translates to CASSPRGQSTDTQYF.